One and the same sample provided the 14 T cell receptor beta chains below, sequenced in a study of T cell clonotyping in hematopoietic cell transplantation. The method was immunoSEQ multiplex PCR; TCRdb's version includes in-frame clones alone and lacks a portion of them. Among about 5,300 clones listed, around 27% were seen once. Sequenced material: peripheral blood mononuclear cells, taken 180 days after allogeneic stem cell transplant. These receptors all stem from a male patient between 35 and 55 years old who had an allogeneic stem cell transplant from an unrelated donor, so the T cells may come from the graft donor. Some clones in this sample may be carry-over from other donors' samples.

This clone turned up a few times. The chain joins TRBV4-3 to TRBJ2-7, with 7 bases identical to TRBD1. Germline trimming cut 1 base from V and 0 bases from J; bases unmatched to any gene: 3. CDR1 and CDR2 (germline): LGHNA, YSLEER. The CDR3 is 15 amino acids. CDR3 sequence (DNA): TGCGCCAGCAGCCAAGTCAGACAGGGCTCCTACGAGCAGTACTTC. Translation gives CASSQVRQGSYEQYF.

This CDR3 is CASSLASWLPSEQYF. The CDR3 DNA follows: TGCGCCAGCAGCTTGGCTAGCTGGCTCCCGAGCGAGCAGTACTTC. The chain links TRBV5-1 to TRBJ2-7; a possible D gene is TRBD2 (5 bases). The length of the CDR3 is 15 residues. Trimming removed 0 bases at V and 6 bases at J, with 16 bases between. Germline-derived CDR1 and CDR2 are SGHRS and YFSETQ.

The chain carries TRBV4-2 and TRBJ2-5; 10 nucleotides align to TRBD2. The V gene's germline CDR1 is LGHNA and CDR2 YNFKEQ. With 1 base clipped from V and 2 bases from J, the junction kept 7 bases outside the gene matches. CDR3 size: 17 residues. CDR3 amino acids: CASSQGALAGDQETQYF. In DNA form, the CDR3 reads TGTGCCAGCAGCCAAGGCGCCCTAGCGGGAGATCAAGAGACCCAGTACTTC.

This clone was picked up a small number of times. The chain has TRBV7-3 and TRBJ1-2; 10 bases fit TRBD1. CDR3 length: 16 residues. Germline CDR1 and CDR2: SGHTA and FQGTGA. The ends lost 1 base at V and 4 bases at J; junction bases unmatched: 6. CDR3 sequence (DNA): TGTGCCAGCAGCTTAAGTGGACAGGGGGAGGTCTATGGCTACACCTTC. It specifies CASSLSGQGEVYGYTF. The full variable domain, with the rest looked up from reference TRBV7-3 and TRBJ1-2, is GAGVSQTPSNKVTEKGKYVELRCDPISGHTALYWYRQSLGQGPEFLIYFQGTGAADDSGLPNDRFFAVRPEGSVSTLKIQRTERGDSAVYLCASSLSGQGEVYGYTFGSGTRLTVV.

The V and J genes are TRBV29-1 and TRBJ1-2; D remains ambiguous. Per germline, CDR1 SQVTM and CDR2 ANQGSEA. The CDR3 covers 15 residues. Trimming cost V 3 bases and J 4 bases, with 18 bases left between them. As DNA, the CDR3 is TGCAGCGTTGATTTGCGCCCCCCCCAGCCCTATGGCTACACCTTC. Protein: CSVDLRPPQPYGYTF. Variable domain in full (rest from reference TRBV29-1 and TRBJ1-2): SAVISQKPSRDICQRGTSLTIQCQVDSQVTMMFWYRQQPGQSLTLIATANQGSEATYESGFVIDKFPISRPNLTFSTLTVSNMSPEDSSIYLCSVDLRPPQPYGYTFGSGTRLTVV.

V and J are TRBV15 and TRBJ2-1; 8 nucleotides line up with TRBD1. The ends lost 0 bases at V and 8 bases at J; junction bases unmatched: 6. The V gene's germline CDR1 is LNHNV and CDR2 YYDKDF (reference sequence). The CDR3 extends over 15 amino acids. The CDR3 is CATSRETGVRDEQFF. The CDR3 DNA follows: TGTGCCACCAGCAGAGAGACAGGGGTGAGAGATGAGCAGTTCTTC. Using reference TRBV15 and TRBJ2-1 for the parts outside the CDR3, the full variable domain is DAMVIQNPRYQVTQFGKPVTLSCSQTLNHNVMYWYQQKSSQAPKLLFHYYDKDFNNEADTPDNFQSRRPNTSFCFLDIRSPGLGDTAMYLCATSRETGVRDEQFFGPGTRLTVL.

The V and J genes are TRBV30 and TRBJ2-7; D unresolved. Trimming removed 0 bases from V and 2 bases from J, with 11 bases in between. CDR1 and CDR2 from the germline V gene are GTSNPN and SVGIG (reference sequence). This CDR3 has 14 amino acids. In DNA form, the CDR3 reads TGTGCCTGGAGTGTAATCGGCCACCCCTACGAGCAGTACTTC. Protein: CAWSVIGHPYEQYF.

As DNA, the CDR3 is TGCGCCAGCAGCCAAGACCACGGGGGGTTTTACAATGAGCAGTTCTTC. This encodes CASSQDHGGFYNEQFF. The rearrangement links TRBV4-3 to TRBJ2-1; 7 bases line up with TRBD2. V gave up 0 bases and J gave up 4 bases; unmatched junction bases: 6. The CDR3 covers 16 residues. The germline V gene encodes CDR1 LGHNA and CDR2 YSLEER.

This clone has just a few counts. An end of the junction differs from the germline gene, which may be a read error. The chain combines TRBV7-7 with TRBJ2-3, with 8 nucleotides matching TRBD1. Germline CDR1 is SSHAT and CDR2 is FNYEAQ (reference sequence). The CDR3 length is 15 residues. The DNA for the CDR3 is TGTGCTAGCAGCTTAAGGACAGGGAGGCCAGATACGCAGTATTTT. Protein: CASSLRTGRPDTQYF.

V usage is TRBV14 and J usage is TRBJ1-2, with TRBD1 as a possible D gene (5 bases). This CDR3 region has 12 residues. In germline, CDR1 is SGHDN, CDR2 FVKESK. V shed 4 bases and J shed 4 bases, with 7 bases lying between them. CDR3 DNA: TGTGCCAGCAGCCCCGGGACCTATGGCTACACCTTC. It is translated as CASSPGTYGYTF. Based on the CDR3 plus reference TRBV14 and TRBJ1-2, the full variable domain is EAGVTQFPSHSVIEKGQTVTLRCDPISGHDNLYWYRRVMGKEIKFLLHFVKESKQDESGMPNNRFLAERTGGTYSTLKVQPAELEDSGVYFCASSPGTYGYTFGSGTRLTVV.

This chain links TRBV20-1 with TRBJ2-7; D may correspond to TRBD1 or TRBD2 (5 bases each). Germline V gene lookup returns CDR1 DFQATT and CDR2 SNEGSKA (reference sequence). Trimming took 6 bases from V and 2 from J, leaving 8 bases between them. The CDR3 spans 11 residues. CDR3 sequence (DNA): TGCAGTGCCCCGGGGCCCTACGAGCAGTACTTC. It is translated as CSAPGPYEQYF.

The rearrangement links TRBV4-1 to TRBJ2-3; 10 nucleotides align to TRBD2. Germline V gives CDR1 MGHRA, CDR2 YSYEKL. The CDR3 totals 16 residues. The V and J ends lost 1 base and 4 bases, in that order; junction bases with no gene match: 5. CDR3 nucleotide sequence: TGCGCCAGCAGCCAAGGGAGCGGGGGGGGACCAGATACGCAGTATTTT. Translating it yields CASSQGSGGGPDTQYF.

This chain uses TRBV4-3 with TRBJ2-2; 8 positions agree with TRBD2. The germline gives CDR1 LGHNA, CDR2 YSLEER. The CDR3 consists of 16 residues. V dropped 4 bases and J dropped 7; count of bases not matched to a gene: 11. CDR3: CASSLLAGGAFGELFF. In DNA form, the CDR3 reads TGCGCCAGCAGCCTGCTGGCGGGGGGTGCGTTCGGGGAGCTGTTTTTT.

Written as DNA, the CDR3 is TGTGCCTGGGCATACAGGGGAAACACCATATATTTT. Encoded protein: CAWAYRGNTIYF. The V call is TRBV30, the J call TRBJ1-3; TRBD1 is a possible D gene (5 bases). The CDR3 is made up of 12 amino acids. Germline V gene data show CDR1 as GTSNPN and CDR2 as SVGIG (reference sequence). V dropped 5 bases and J dropped 4 bases, with 9 bases sitting between them.